This TCR beta chain emerged from a study of vaccination and CD4 T cells after COVID-19. Study-level background: Across the group, participants received two doses of either BNT162b2 or mRNA-1273 vaccine.

As regards this clonotype: Its antigen is currently unknown.

This CDR3 spans 14 amino acids. The ends lost 5 bases at V and 2 bases at J; junction bases unmatched: 5. The germline CDR1 and CDR2 sequences are SGHVS and FNYEAQ. Treatment described: approximately nine-day PBMC culture with coronavirus spike peptide pools or control peptides (ViraFEST assay). The Oncomine TCR Beta short-read assay was applied to DNA of cultured CD4+ T cells. TCRdb itself ran the PCR reads through MiXCR, one entry per CDR3 protein. The data show some 20,000 distinct CDR3 sequences, roughly 51% seen once. Study findings and constraints: Looking at convalescent patients, 304 of their 307 vaccine-specific clones were spike mono-reactive.

This receptor was identified in a human donor who had recovered from COVID-19. The sample comprised CD4+ T cells from blood, cultured in vitro. The chain links TRBV7-6 to TRBJ2-7; 8 nucleotides agree with TRBD1. CDR3: CASSPLTGAYEQYF. CDR3 in DNA: TGTGCCAGCAGCCCCCTGACAGGGGCCTACGAGCAGTACTTC.